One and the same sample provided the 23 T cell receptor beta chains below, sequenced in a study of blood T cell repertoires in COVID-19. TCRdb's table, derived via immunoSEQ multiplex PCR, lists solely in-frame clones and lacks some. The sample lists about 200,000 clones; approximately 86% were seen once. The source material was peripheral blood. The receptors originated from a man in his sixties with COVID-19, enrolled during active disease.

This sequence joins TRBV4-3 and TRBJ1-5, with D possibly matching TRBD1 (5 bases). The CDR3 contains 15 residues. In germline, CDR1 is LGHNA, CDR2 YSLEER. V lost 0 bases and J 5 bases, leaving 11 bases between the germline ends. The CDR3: CASSQDPTGDQPQHF. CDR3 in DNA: TGCGCCAGCAGCCAAGACCCCACAGGAGATCAGCCCCAGCATTTT.

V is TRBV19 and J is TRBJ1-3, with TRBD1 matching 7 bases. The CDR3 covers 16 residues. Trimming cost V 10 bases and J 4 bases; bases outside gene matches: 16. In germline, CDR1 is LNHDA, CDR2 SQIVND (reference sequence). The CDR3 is CATQLIARGSGNTIYF. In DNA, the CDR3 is TGTGCCACGCAACTAATCGCCAGGGGGTCCGGAAACACCATATATTTT.

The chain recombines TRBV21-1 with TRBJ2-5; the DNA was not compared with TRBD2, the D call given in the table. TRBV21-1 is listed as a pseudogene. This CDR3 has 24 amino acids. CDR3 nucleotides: TGTGCCAGCAGCAAGGGGTTGGGACTAGCGGGAGGCCATCCCATTCCCCCGCGACAAGAGACCCAGTACTTC. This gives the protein CASSKGLGLAGGHPIPPRQETQYF.

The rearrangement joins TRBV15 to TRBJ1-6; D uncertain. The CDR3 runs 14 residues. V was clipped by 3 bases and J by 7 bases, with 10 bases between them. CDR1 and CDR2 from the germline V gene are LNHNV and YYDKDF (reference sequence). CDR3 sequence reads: CATSSVRENSPLHF. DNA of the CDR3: TGTGCCACCAGCAGCGTAAGAGAGAATTCACCCCTCCACTTT.

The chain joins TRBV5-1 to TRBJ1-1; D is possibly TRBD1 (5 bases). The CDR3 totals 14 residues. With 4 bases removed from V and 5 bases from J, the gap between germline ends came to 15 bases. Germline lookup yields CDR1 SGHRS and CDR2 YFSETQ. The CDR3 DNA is TGCGCCAGCAGCGGGGGGATGACGTGGACTGAAGCTTTCTTT. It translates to CASSGGMTWTEAFF.

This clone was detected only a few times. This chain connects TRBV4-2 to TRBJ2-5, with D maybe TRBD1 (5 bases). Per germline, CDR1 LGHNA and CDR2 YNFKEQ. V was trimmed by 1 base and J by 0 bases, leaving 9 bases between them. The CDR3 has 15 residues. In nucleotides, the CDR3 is TGTGCCAGCAGCCAAGGAGGCAGGGACCAAGAGACCCAGTACTTC. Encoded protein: CASSQGGRDQETQYF.

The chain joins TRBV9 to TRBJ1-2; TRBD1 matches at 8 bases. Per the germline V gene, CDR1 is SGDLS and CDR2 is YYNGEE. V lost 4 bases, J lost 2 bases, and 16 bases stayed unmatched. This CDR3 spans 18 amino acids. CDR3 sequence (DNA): TGTGCCAGCAGCCCTAGTAGTAGTGAGACAGGGGCGAACTATGGCTACACCTTC. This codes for CASSPSSSETGANYGYTF. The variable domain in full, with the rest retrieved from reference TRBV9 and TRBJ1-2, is DSGVTQTPKHLITATGQRVTLRCSPRSGDLSVYWYQQSLDQGLQFLIQYYNGEERAKGNILERFSAQQFPDLHSELNLSSLELGDSALYFCASSPSSSETGANYGYTFGSGTRLTVV.

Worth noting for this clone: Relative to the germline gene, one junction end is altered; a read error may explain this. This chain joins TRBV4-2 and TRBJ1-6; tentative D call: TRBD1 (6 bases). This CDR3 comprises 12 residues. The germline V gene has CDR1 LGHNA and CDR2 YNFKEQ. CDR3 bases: TGTGCCAGCAGCCTCTCGGACAGCCAATTGGTTTTT. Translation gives CASSLSDSQLVF.

CDR3 amino acids: CASRAGGSNEQYF. In nucleotides, the CDR3 is TGTGCCAGCAGGGCAGGGGGGTCCAACGAGCAGTACTTC. This chain links TRBV28 with TRBJ2-7; possible D gene TRBD1, 7 bases. The V and J ends lost 6 bases and 5 bases respectively, with 14 bases between them. Germline assignment: CDR1 MDHEN and CDR2 SYDVKM. The CDR3 spans 13 residues.

CDR3 loop: CARETGHEFSDTQYF. DNA of the CDR3: TGCGCCAGAGAAACAGGACACGAGTTTTCAGATACGCAGTATTTT. The V call is TRBV5-1, the J call TRBJ2-3; D may be TRBD1 (5 bases). The length of the CDR3 is 15 residues. The germline V and J ends were trimmed by 8 bases and 4 bases, with 20 bases remaining between them. CDR1 is SGHRS and CDR2 is YFSETQ in the germline V gene.

CDR3 DNA sequence: TGTGCCATCAGTGGTACCCGACAGGGAGTGAACACTGAAGCTTTCTTT. This codes for CAISGTRQGVNTEAFF. The rearrangement joins TRBV10-3 to TRBJ1-1; 7 bases line up with TRBD1. In germline, CDR1 is ENHRY, CDR2 SYGVKD. The CDR3 runs to 16 residues. V lost 4 bases and J lost 0; bases outside the gene matches: 8.

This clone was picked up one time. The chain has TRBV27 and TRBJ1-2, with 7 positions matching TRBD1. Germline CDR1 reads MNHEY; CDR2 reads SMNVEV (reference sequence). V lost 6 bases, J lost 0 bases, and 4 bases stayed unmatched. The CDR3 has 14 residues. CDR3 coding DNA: TGTGCCAGCAGGAGACAGGGATCTAACTATGGCTACACCTTC. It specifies CASRRQGSNYGYTF.

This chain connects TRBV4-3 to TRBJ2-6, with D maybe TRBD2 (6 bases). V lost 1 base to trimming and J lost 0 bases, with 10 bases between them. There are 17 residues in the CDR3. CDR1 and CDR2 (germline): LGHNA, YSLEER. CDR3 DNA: TGCGCCAGCAGCCAAGGGCGGGACCTCTCTGGGGCCAACGTCCTGACTTTC. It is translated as CASSQGRDLSGANVLTF.

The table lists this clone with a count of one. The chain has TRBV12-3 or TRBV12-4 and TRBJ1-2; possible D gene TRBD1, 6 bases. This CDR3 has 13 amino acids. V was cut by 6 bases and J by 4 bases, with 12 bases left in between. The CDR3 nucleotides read TGTGCCAGCAGCCCTGGACAGTTCTATGGCTACACCTTC. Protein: CASSPGQFYGYTF.

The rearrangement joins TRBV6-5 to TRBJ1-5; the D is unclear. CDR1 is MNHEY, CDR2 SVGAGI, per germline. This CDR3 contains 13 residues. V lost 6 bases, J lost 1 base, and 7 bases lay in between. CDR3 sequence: CASSRRSNQPQHF. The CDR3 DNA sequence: TGTGCCAGCAGCCGCCGGAGCAATCAGCCCCAGCATTTT.

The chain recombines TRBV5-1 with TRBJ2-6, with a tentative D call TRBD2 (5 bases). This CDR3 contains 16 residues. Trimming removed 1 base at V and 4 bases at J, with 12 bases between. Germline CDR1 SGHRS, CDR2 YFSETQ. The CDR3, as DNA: TGCGCCAGCAGCTTGAGCGGCCTTGGGGGGGCCAACGTCCTGACTTTC. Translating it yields CASSLSGLGGANVLTF.

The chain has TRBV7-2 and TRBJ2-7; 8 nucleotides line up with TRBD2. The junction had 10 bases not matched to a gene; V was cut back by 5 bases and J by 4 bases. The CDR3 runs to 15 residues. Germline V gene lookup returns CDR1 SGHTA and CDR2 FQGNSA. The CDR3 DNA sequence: TGTGCCAGCAGCCCCTCTGCCGGGAGGGCGTACGAGCAGTACTTC. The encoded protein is CASSPSAGRAYEQYF. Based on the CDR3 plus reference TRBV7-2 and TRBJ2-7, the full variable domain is GAGVSQSPSNKVTEKGKDVELRCDPISGHTALYWYRQSLGQGLEFLIYFQGNSAPDKSGLPSDRFSAERTGGSVSTLTIQRTQQEDSAVYLCASSPSAGRAYEQYFGPGTRLTVT.

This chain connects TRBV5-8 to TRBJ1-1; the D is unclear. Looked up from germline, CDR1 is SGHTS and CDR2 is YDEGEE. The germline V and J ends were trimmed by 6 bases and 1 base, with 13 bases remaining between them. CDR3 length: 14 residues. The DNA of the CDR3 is TGTGCCAGCACGCCCCTAAGAGGGAACACTGAAGCTTTCTTT. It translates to CASTPLRGNTEAFF. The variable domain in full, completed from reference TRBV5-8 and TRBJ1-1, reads EAGVTQSPTHLIKTRGQQATLRCSPISGHTSVYWYQQALGLGLQFLLWYDEGEERNRGNFPPRFSGRQFPNYSSELNVNALELEDSALYLCASTPLRGNTEAFFGQGTRLTVV.

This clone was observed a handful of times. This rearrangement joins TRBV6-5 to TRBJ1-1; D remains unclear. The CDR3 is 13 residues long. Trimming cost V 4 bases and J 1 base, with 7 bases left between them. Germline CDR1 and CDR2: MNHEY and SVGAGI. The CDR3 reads CASSSRQNTEAFF. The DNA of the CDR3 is TGTGCCAGCAGTTCCCGACAGAACACTGAAGCTTTCTTT.

The CDR3 here is CASTLDRGYGYTF. Here the CDR3 DNA reads TGTGCCAGCACTTTGGACAGGGGCTATGGCTACACCTTC. This sequence joins TRBV12-3 or TRBV12-4 and TRBJ1-2; 9 nucleotides agree with TRBD1. Germline trimming cut 7 bases from V and 4 bases from J; bases unmatched to any gene: 4. This CDR3 has 13 amino acids.

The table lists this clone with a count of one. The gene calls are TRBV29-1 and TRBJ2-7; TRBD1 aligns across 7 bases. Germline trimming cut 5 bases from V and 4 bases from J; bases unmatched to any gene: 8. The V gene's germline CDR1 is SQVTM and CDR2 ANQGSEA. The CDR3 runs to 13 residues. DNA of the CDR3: TGCAGCGTTTTCAGGACAGGATTGTACGAGCAGTACTTC. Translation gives CSVFRTGLYEQYF.

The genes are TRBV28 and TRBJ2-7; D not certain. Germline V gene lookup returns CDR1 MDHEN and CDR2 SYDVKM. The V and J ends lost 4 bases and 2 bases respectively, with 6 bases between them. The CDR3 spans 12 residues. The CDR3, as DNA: TGTGCCAGCAGTTCTAGTGCCTACGAGCAGTACTTC. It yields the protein CASSSSAYEQYF.

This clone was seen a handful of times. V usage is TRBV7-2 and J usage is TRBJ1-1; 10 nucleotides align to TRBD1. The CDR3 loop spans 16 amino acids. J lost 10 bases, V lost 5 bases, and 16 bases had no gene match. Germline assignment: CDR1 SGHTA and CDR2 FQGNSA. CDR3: CASSPGQGHGSYSAFF. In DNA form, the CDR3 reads TGTGCCAGCAGCCCGGGACAGGGGCATGGTAGCTATTCAGCTTTCTTT.